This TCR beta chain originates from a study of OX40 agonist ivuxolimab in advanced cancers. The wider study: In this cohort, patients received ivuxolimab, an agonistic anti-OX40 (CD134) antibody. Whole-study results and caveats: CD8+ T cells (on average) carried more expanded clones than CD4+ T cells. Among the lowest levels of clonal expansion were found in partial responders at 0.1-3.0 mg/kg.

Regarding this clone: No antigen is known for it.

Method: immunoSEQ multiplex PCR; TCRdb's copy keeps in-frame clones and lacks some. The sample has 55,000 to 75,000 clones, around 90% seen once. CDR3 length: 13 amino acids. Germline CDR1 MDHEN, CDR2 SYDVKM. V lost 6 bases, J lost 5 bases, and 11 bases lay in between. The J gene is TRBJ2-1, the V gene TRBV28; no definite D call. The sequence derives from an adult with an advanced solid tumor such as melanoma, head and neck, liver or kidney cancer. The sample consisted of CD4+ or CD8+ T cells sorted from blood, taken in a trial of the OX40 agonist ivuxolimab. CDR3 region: CASSAVPHNEQFF. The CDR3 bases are TGTGCCAGCAGCGCTGTACCCCACAATGAGCAGTTCTTC.